What follows is one T cell receptor beta chain and its context. This clonotype came up a few times. The specificity of this receptor is unknown. One base away there is no much larger clone; base qualities are not given. The library was prepared using 5' RACE. The sample was run on an Illumina HiSeq 2000. Template switching added a universal primer binding site, and the final cDNA carried a unique molecular identifier that allowed TCR cDNA molecules to be counted accurately. First-strand cDNA for TCR alpha and beta chains was synthesized from specific primers in the conserved constant-segment region. To control for contamination, every cDNA library carried two barcodes: a SMART-Mk sample barcode plus Illumina barcodes. TruSeq adapter sequences along with Illumina sample barcodes were introduced in two successive PCR steps. The Illumina HiSeq platform was used with custom primers to sequence TCR alpha and beta cDNA libraries. As for the original processing: Unique molecular identifiers were extracted from raw reads with MiGEC, and CDR3 positions were determined with MiXCR. For each individual, recombination models were inferred using an EM algorithm with the repgenHMM and IGoR tools. Shared clonotypes were analyzed with the tcR package in R, and sharing was normalized by the product of cloneset sizes. Out-of-frame nonproductive sequences were analyzed to study raw recombination free of thymic and clonal selection effects. The public sequencing data were trimmed at Q25 with fastp and processed into clonotypes with MiXCR by TCRdb, which kept only in-frame beta chains. Entries are consolidated by CDR3 protein sequence, retaining the most common genes and DNA. TCRdb's processing, not the study's, gives the V and J calls here. Counted in this sample were hundreds of thousands of distinct CDR3 sequences; roughly a quarter of them appeared once. The leading ten clones occupy roughly 3% of the sample.

This record comes from a study of identical twins (dated by TCRdb to the mid-2010s). Context from the whole study: TCR alpha and beta repertoires from monozygotic twins, unrelated adults of various ages and cord blood were deep-sequenced to test whether fetal clonotypes persist. Replicate twin experiments were performed at different times using different library preparation protocols to rule out contamination.

The trim is 5 bases for V and 0 bases for J, with a gap of 9 bases between the germline ends. The germline V gene gives CDR1 as SGHRS and CDR2 as YFSETQ. The CDR3, cysteine through phenylalanine, is 14 amino acids long. Just the 42-base CDR3 DNA is kept, in frame starting at base 1. Only healthy Caucasian donors were included. The twin cohort consisted of three pairs of female monozygotic twins, all aged roughly 18 to 29 years. Positive isolation kits from Invitrogen were used to isolate the CD4+ and CD8+ T cell populations. On the study overall, not on this receptor specifically: Conclusions relied on cross-sectional statistical analysis, since the same donors could not be followed over many years. Compared with coincidental sharing between unrelated individuals, out-of-frame TCR alpha sequences shared between twins had an excess of sequences with low generation probability. Out-of-frame TCR alpha sharing in monozygotic twins was systematically underestimated by recombination models, whereas sharing between unrelated individuals was in agreement with the recombination models. Excess twin sharing in beta out-of-frame sequences was weaker because fewer shared sequences lowered the signal-to-noise ratio. Zero-insertion analyses could be partly confounded by invariant T cells such as MAIT and iNKT, though diverse VJ usage argued against such confounding for most clonotypes. Abundant cord blood beta clonotypes had fewer insertions, young adult naive repertoires showed a similar but weaker trend, and memory repertoires showed no such trend.

The data were also submitted as part of a second study, on T cells expressing NK-cell markers. The second paper further reports: In sorted CD3+CD56+NKG2C+, CD3+CD56+NKG2C- and CD3+CD56-NKG2C+ T-cell subsets from about 8 donors, TCR beta-chain repertoires were profiled. Among the eight sequenced donors, only one was HCMV-seronegative, while the other seven were HCMV-seropositive. To restrict sorting to alphabetaTCR-expressing T cells, an anti-gammadeltaTCR antibody was added in several experiments. In several donors, the dominant CD3+CD56+NKG2C+ clonotypes were among the top 10 CD8+ clonotypes and accounted for roughly 1.0-8% of CD8+ T cells. Those dominant clonotypes were again the most abundant among CD3+CD56-NKG2C+ cells in a handful of donors, at about 28.3-60.1%. It remained unclear whether the expanded NKG2C-expressing T cell clones were specific for HCMV antigens. All eight donors whose samples were sequenced were randomly selected healthy volunteers, three of them men and five women. To determine HCMV serostatus, a commercial ELISA kit was used to detect HCMV-specific IgG in serum. Reads were demultiplexed and grouped by UMI with MIGEC, and clonotypes were assembled and quantified with MiTCR. To exclude erroneous sequences, any TCR cDNA sequence not supported by at least two reads was discarded. The tcR package was used for downstream repertoire analysis, and clonotypes were matched between fractions using CDR3 nucleotide sequence together with V segment. VDJmatch was used to annotate antigen specificity against VDJdb, with one amino acid substitution allowed in CDR3.

The material sequenced was CD4+ T cells sorted from blood. In this chain, TRBV5-1 is recombined with TRBJ2-1; the D gene is tentatively TRBD1 or TRBD2, each matching 6 bases. This TCR was recovered from a woman in her late teens or twenties in good health. Here the CDR3 is given as CASRGGFSYNEQFF. The sequenced DNA: TGCGCCAGCAGGGGGGGCTTCTCCTACAATGAGCAGTTCTTC. Outside the CDR3, residues come from the reference TRBV5-1 and TRBJ2-1 proteins, so the full variable domain is: KAGVTQTPRYLIKTRGQQVTLSCSPISGHRSVSWYQQTPGQGLQFLFEYFSETQRNKGNFPGRFSGRQFSNSRSEMNVSTLELGDSALYLCASRGGFSYNEQFFGPGTRLTVL.